Listed below are T cell receptor beta chains from one sample, sequenced in a study of shared clonotypes between healthy human individuals. Repertoires were generated with immunoSEQ multiplex PCR, while TCRdb's copy carries only in-frame clones and drops some. The sample includes around 2.1 million clones, approximately 94% of them seen just once. Sequenced input: naive CD8+ T cells from PBMCs. These receptor sequences come from a man in his late teens or twenties in good health. Some clones in this sample may be carry-over from other donors' samples. CDR3s include the opening cysteine and the closing phenylalanine or tryptophan. Each record gives: V gene, J gene, CDR3 protein.

TRBV4-1,TRBJ2-1,CASSQDGTTSGSSNEQFF
TRBV27,TRBJ2-7,CASSLSTGLSSYEQYF
TRBV9,TRBJ2-3,CASSADINTQYF
TRBV28,TRBJ2-7,CASSLWGGSYEQYF
TRBV5-1,TRBJ2-4,CASSPSKEGQGGYIQYF
TRBV25-1,TRBJ2-7,CATALGTGREQYF
TRBV13,TRBJ2-1,CASSGVDSYNEQFF
TRBV2,TRBJ2-5,CASSEGVQETQYF
TRBV11-2,TRBJ2-7,CASSLGGHYEQYF
TRBV5-4,TRBJ2-1,CASSSDRYNEQFF
TRBV11-2,TRBJ2-5,CASSLPGGWETQYF
TRBV5-6,TRBJ2-1,CASSLGKDQDEQFF
TRBV27,TRBJ2-7,CASSRVGGGNYEQYF
TRBV2,TRBJ2-7,CASSPIPRGSSYEQYF
TRBV29-1,TRBJ2-7,CSASGGGSYEQYF
TRBV27,TRBJ1-5,CASSPRGVSNQPQHF
TRBV10-1,TRBJ2-2,CASSPRSSRDLSTGELFF
TRBV6-1,TRBJ2-1,CASSEFGNEQFF
TRBV2,TRBJ2-4,CASSAGSGAAKNIQYF
TRBV5-6,TRBJ2-7,CASSSWDRGRIEQYF
TRBV4-3,TRBJ2-2,CASSLREAGGELFF
TRBV18,TRBJ1-1,CASSPPPGEVNTEAFF
TRBV27,TRBJ1-2,CASSFSGVYTF
TRBV5-4,TRBJ2-5,CASSADRLQETQYF
TRBV11-2,TRBJ2-3,CASSSRQGEKDTQYF
TRBV5-1,TRBJ2-1,CASSLGVGPYNEQFF
TRBV19,TRBJ2-1,CASSRGNEQFF
TRBV10-1,TRBJ2-7,CASSDGIPYEQYF
TRBV9,TRBJ2-2,CASSARQGLDTGELFF
TRBV27,TRBJ2-1,CASGRLAPYNEQFF
TRBV6-5,TRBJ2-1,CASSYGLAPKRNEQFF
TRBV7-9,TRBJ2-2,CASSFPSGREKNTGELFF
TRBV5-1,TRBJ2-7,CASSLGRQGFYEQYF
TRBV7-3,TRBJ2-3,CASSLFGGGPSDTQYF
TRBV28,TRBJ2-7,CASSSPRQGPREQYF
TRBV19,TRBJ1-4,CASSITIRRGWATNEKLFF
TRBV4-3,TRBJ2-5,CASSQSSGPGETQYF
TRBV29-1,TRBJ1-4,CSVEDRKGPNEKLFF
TRBV27,TRBJ1-5,CASWSQGAWQPQHF
TRBV9,TRBJ1-2,CASSEAGTHYGYTF
TRBV18,TRBJ2-2,CASSPGQFANTGELFF
TRBV7-8,TRBJ2-2,CASSFPTRQGQSTGELFF
TRBV7-9,TRBJ2-5,CASRSSGTSGDLAQYF
TRBV27,TRBJ1-5,CATATGGMRVQPQHF
TRBV10-3,TRBJ2-3,CAISEPSASTDTQYF
TRBV5-6,TRBJ2-7,CASSLGAGGYEQYF
TRBV21-1,TRBJ2-1,CASSEGTSGSCGPYNEQFF
TRBV9,TRBJ2-1,CASSVVATGSGYNEQFF
TRBV6-5,TRBJ2-1,CASKGIYNEQFF
TRBV6-6,TRBJ2-1,CASSSRGGHNEQFF
TRBV5-5,TRBJ1-1,CASSLDYLVTRPETEAFF
TRBV27,TRBJ2-7,CASSPGPILSEQYF
TRBV19,TRBJ2-7,CASSIMDRVNEQYF
TRBV5-8,TRBJ2-7,CASSLAGASYEQYF
TRBV7-6,TRBJ2-3,CASSSWDLLTTDTQYF